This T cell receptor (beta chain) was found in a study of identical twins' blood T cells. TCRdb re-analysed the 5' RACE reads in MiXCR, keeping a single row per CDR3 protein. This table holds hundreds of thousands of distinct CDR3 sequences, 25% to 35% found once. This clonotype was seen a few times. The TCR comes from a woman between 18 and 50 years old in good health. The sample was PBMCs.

The CDR3 DNA is TGTGCCAGCAGTTACGCCGGTTACAGCTATGGCTACACCTTC. Protein: CASSYAGYSYGYTF. This chain uses TRBV6-2 or TRBV6-3 with TRBJ1-2; no clear D gene. From germline, CDR1 is MNHEY and CDR2 SVGEGT. V was trimmed by 2 bases and J by 4 bases, leaving 11 bases between them. The CDR3 spans 14 residues.